This T cell receptor beta chain was observed in a study of shared clonotypes between healthy human individuals (dated by TCRdb to the early 2020s). For context, the study as a whole: The cohort comprised a couple of women and three men aged 18 to 49 years. For each donor, CD4 naive and CD4 memory were each given three plates, CD8 naive was given two plates, and CD8 memory was given one plate. Blood TCR repertoires of five healthy adults were deeply sequenced to estimate repertoire size and the extent of clonotype sharing between individuals. To increase sequencing depth and limit assay-specific biases, different laboratories used diverse techniques to prepare libraries and sequence TCR repertoires. Per donor, leukapheresis produced somewhere between about 0.85 and 9.5 billion PBMCs. Broad study findings and their caveats: Naive subsets generally had larger estimated clonotype richness than memory subsets did. Because the study included only a small number of donors, the genetic and exposure-history diversity represented was limited. Incomplete sequencing was indicated by rarefaction of sorted-subset datasets, despite the large sequencing depth. Sampling was limited to blood, and TCR repertoires in tissue likely differ from TCR repertoires in blood. Around 5.4% of naive CD4, around 4% of naive CD8, 2% to 2.5% of memory CD4, and more than 0.35% of memory CD8 clonotypes were shared across a few donors. Based on pairwise subsampling, the degree of clonotype sharing among donors was expected to be affected by sequencing depth. Clonotypes shared by all four sorted-subset donors showed higher generation probabilities than non-shared clonotypes.

CD8 naive samples were CD45RO-negative cells positively selected for CCR7, giving a CD45RA+CCR7+ population that excluded TemRA cells. Donors were healthy HIV-negative adults with no recently reported acute infections or vaccinations. Only Caucasian adults living in Nashville, Tennessee, USA were represented among the donors. After blood collection by leukapheresis, PBMCs were isolated using Ficoll-Histopaque density gradient centrifugation and then cryopreserved in the vapor phase of liquid nitrogen. Analytical flow cytometry was used to check the purity and quantity of each magnetically sorted T cell population. Each sorted fraction had its genomic DNA isolated and then quantified by UV absorbance on a Nanodrop 2000c. A remark on this clone: Its antigen has not been determined. Base qualities are not provided; no much larger clone lies one nucleotide away.

The germline V and J ends show losses of 0 bases and 4 bases respectively, and no gene match explains 4 bases of the junction. The CDR3 goes from the cysteine to the phenylalanine over 16 residues. Only the CDR3 portion is preserved as DNA: 48 bases, with reading frame beginning at the first base. The CDR1 and CDR2 encoded by the germline V gene are SGDLS and YYNGEE. TCR CDR3 regions were amplified from genomic DNA by multiplex PCR using the deep immunoSEQ assay. Extracted genomic DNA from each cell subset was distributed evenly across all wells of several immunoSEQ 96-well plates, and each plate was treated as a replicate. Each replicate PCR for sorted subsets received about 0.2 ug genomic DNA, equal to tens of thousands of T cell genomes. Purified libraries were quantified with a Qubit 3.0 fluorometer, sized on a Bioanalyzer 2100, and re-quantified with the KAPA Library Quantification kit. Each immunoSEQ 96-well plate was sequenced on its own single-read 150-cycle Illumina NextSeq 550 flow cell. For the original study's pipeline: Because the immunoSEQ output held only junctional sequences and lacked quality scores, the filtering could not match the filtering applied to full-length reads. To assign V/J genes and CDR3, sequences were annotated against IMGT germline references using PyIR, a Python wrapper for IgBLAST v1.9. Reads were removed for weak V/J assignments (E-value above 1e-6), missing CDR3, stop codons, out-of-frame junctions, or ambiguous translated residues. V3J clonotypes were defined as sequences sharing an identical inferred V gene, J gene, and CDR3 amino acid sequence. Percentage overlap between repertoires was calculated by dividing the number of shared unique clonotypes by the size of the smaller repertoire. Repertoire richness was assessed with RTK rarefaction, the Chao1 estimator, and Recon v2.1 estimates of unobserved clonotypes. OLGA was used to compute generation probabilities for all TCRbeta clonotypes that the gDNA method yielded from a few donors. The table was pulled from immuneACCESS by TCRdb, which kept in-frame rearrangements only. Such tables lose some clones; where checked, under half of the loss comes from unresolved V genes, and the rest has no known cause. That table furnishes V, J and clone size, whereas the DNA furnished D and trimming. In all, the sample holds hundreds of thousands of clones, and 80% to 95% of those were seen once. The top ten clonotypes cover 24% of the sample.

Sequencing was done on a sample of naive CD8+ T cells sorted from blood. Read against the paper, the sample's cell subset or site label means: CD45RA+CCR7+. In this chain, TRBV9 is recombined with TRBJ2-2, and 9 bases in between align with TRBD1. The sequence came from a man between 25 and 39 years old in good health. The CDR3 in this case is CASSVEGTGITGELFF. Read as DNA, the sequence is TGTGCCAGCAGCGTAGAGGGGACAGGGATCACCGGGGAGCTGTTTTTT.